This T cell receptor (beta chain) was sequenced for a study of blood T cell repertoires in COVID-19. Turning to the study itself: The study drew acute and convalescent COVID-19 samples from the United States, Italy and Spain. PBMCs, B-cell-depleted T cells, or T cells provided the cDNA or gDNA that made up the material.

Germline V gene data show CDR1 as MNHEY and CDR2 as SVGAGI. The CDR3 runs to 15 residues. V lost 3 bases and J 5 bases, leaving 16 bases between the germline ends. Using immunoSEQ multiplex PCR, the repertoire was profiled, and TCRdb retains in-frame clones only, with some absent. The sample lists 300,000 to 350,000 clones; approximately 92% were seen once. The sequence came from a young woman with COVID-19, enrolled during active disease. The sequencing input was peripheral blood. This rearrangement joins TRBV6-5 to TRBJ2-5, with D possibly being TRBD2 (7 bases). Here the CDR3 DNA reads TGTGCCAGCAGTTATCAACCCGGGGGGCCGGAGACCCAGTACTTC. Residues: CASSYQPGGPETQYF.